A selection of T cell receptor beta chains follows, all from one sample in a study of blood T cell repertoires in COVID-19. Generated by immunoSEQ multiplex PCR, the TCRdb table keeps only in-frame clones and is missing some. The table has 200,000 to 300,000 clones, approximately 89% seen once. Sequenced material: PBMCs or T cells enriched from blood (not recorded which). These TCRs come from a woman aged 18-29 years who had recovered from COVID-19. Each CDR3 is given with its conserved first and last residue. A D gene is named only where the DNA matches it firmly. Where a row states a size, it is once, few, many or the class of an expanded clone; other rows omit it.

D	V	J	size	DNA	CDR3
NA	TRBV7-8	TRBJ1-1	NA	TGTGCCAGCAGCTTATGGGGACAGAACACTGAAGCTTTCTTT	CASSLWGQNTEAFF
NA	TRBV10-3	TRBJ2-7	NA	TGTGCCACTGCGACAGTAAGCTCCTACGAGCAGTACTTC	CATATVSSYEQYF
NA	TRBV7-9	TRBJ2-4	NA	TGTGCCAGCAGCTTACCTCAGCTAGGAGCCAAAAACATTCAGTACTTC	CASSLPQLGAKNIQYF
TRBD2	TRBV20-1	TRBJ2-1	NA	TGCAGTGCTAGTCTTAGCGGGGTAGCCCATGAGCAGTTCTTC	CSASLSGVAHEQFF
TRBD1	TRBV5-1	TRBJ2-3	NA	TGCGCCAGCAGCTTGTTGAGGGGGCTTCCAGATACGCAGTATTTT	CASSLLRGLPDTQYF
TRBD1	TRBV7-2	TRBJ2-7	once	TGTGCCAGCAGCTTAGGCAGGGGGCGCGGGTACGAGCAGTACTTC	CASSLGRGRGYEQYF
TRBD1	TRBV4-1	TRBJ2-2	NA	TGCGCCAGCAGCCATCCAGGGGGCTTAGGGACCGGGGAGCTGTTTTTT	CASSHPGGLGTGELFF
TRBD2	TRBV5-4	TRBJ2-4	NA	TGTGCCAGCAGCATAGGATTAGCGGGAGGGCCTATAAAAAACATTCAGTACTTC	CASSIGLAGGPIKNIQYF
NA	TRBV27	TRBJ1-2	NA	TGTGCCAGCAGTTTATTTGGGAGATTTGACTCTACGGGCTACACCTTC	CASSLFGRFDSTGYTF
TRBD1	TRBV9	TRBJ1-2	NA	TGTGCCAGCAGCCCATTACAGGGGGCGCATGGCTACACCTTC	CASSPLQGAHGYTF
TRBD1	TRBV7-9	TRBJ1-2	NA	TGTGCCAGCAGGACAGGGGGCTTTAACTATGGCTACACCTTC	CASRTGGFNYGYTF
NA	TRBV28	TRBJ1-2	NA	TGTGCCAGCAGTTTAAGGGGGGGCGCGGGCTACACCTTC	CASSLRGGAGYTF
NA	TRBV29-1	TRBJ1-2	NA	TGCAGCGTTGAAAGTGGGCAGAACTATGGCTACACCTTC	CSVESGQNYGYTF
TRBD1	TRBV28	TRBJ2-6	NA	TGTGCCAGCAGTTACTCCGGGACAGGGTACTCTGGGGCCAACGTCCTGACTTTC	CASSYSGTGYSGANVLTF
TRBD1	TRBV25-1	TRBJ1-2	many	TGTGCCAGCAGTGTCAACAGGGGCCCCTCCTATGGCTACACCTTC	CASSVNRGPSYGYTF
NA	TRBV28	TRBJ1-4	once	TGTGCCAGCGTCCTTGAACTCGCAACTAATGAAAAACTGTTTTTT	CASVLELATNEKLFF
NA	TRBV10-2	TRBJ2-5	NA	TGCGCCAGCAGACCCGCCGCAAGCGGGGAGACCCAGTACTTC	CASRPAASGETQYF
NA	TRBV5-6	TRBJ1-2	NA	TGTGCCAGCAGCTTTGCGTGGCGGGGGACACCGTATAGCTACACCTTC	CASSFAWRGTPYSYTF
NA	TRBV7-6	TRBJ2-1	NA	TGTGCCAGCAGCTCAGACTTTTTCAATGAGCAGTTCTTC	CASSSDFFNEQFF
NA	TRBV2	TRBJ2-7	few	TGTGCCAGCAGTGAAGTCGGGCAGGGTATCTACGAGCAGTACTTC	CASSEVGQGIYEQYF
NA	TRBV20-1	TRBJ2-1	NA	TGCAGTGTAACACGCTACAATGAGCAGTTCTTC	CSVTRYNEQFF
NA	TRBV7-6	TRBJ2-4	NA	TGTGCCAGCAGCTTACTAGGCAGGGGTGGAGCCAAAAACATTCAGTACTTC	CASSLLGRGGAKNIQYF
TRBD2	TRBV10-1	TRBJ2-2	NA	TGCGCCAGCAGTGACCGGACTAGCGGGGGCCTCCCTCGGGAGCTGTTTTTT	CASSDRTSGGLPRELFF
TRBD1	TRBV6-5	TRBJ2-7	NA	TGTGCCAGCAGACGCGGACAGGGGGCTAAGGACGAGCAGTACTTC	CASRRGQGAKDEQYF
NA	TRBV9	TRBJ2-7	NA	TGTGCCAGCGCCCGGGATGGATACGAGCAGTACTTC	CASARDGYEQYF
TRBD2	TRBV24-1	TRBJ2-5	NA	TGTGCCACCAGTGATCCACTAGCGGCAGAGACCCAGTACTTC	CATSDPLAAETQYF
NA	TRBV23-1	TRBJ2-3	NA	TGCGCCAGCAGTAACAGGGCTCATACGCAGTATTTT	CASSNRAHTQYF
TRBD1	TRBV4-1	TRBJ2-6	NA	TGCGCCAGCAGCCAAGGACAGGGAAGCTCTGGGGCCAACGTCCTGACTTTC	CASSQGQGSSGANVLTF
NA	TRBV28	TRBJ1-3	many	TGTGCCAGCAGTCCCTTAGTCAAGTCCTCTGGAAACACCATATATTTT	CASSPLVKSSGNTIYF
TRBD1	TRBV7-3	TRBJ1-1	NA	TGTGCCAGCAGCACGCGACAGGGGCGGAGCGCTGAAGCTTTCTTT	CASSTRQGRSAEAFF
TRBD2	TRBV5-1	TRBJ2-7	NA	TGCGCCAGCAGCTGGAACTGGACTAGCGGGACGTACGAGCAGTACTTC	CASSWNWTSGTYEQYF
TRBD1	TRBV30	TRBJ1-6	NA	TGTGCCTGGAGTTCGACAGGGGGCAGAGGTTCACCCCTCCACTTT	CAWSSTGGRGSPLHF
NA	TRBV6-6	TRBJ1-3	NA	TGTGCCAGCAGAACAGACACGATCTCTGGAAACACCATATATTTT	CASRTDTISGNTIYF
NA	TRBV5-1	TRBJ2-1	NA	TGCGCCAGCAGCTTGGGTGACTATGGCAATGAGCAGTTCTTC	CASSLGDYGNEQFF
TRBD2	TRBV25-1	TRBJ2-3	NA	TGTGCCAGCAGTGTCGACCGCGGGGGGGCCATCGCAGATACGCAGTATTTT	CASSVDRGGAIADTQYF
NA	TRBV9	TRBJ1-1	NA	TGTGCCAGCAGCGTAGGGGGGGACACTGAAGCTTTCTTT	CASSVGGDTEAFF
TRBD2	TRBV19	TRBJ2-5	NA	TGTGCCAGTAGTCAAATAGCGGGGGGCCTCCAAGAGACCCAGTACTTC	CASSQIAGGLQETQYF
TRBD1	TRBV18	TRBJ1-4	NA	TGTGCCAGCTCCCAGACAGGGGGCAGAGAAAAACTGTTTTTT	CASSQTGGREKLFF
NA	TRBV2	TRBJ1-3	once	TGTGCCAGCAGCCAAGACAGCCACTCTGGAAACACCATATATTTT	CASSQDSHSGNTIYF
NA	TRBV19	TRBJ1-5	NA	TGTGCCAGTAGTAGGCTTAATCAGCCCCAGCATTTT	CASSRLNQPQHF
NA	TRBV7-2	TRBJ1-1	NA	TGTGCCAGCGCGAGGGATACGGGCACTGAAGCTTTCTTT	CASARDTGTEAFF
NA	TRBV5-4	TRBJ2-4	NA	TGTGCCAGCAGCACGACAGGACTAGATAAAAACATTCAGTACTTC	CASSTTGLDKNIQYF
TRBD2	TRBV9	TRBJ2-5	NA	TGTGCCAGCAGCGTAATGGCGGGGGGGCAAGAGACCCAGTACTTC	CASSVMAGGQETQYF
NA	TRBV1	TRBJ2-1	NA	TGCACCAGCAGCCAAGTAGCGGGAGCCGGGAATGAGCAGTTCTTC	CTSSQVAGAGNEQFF